One and the same sample provided the 31 T cell receptor beta chains below, sequenced in a study of response to subunit inactivated influenza vaccine. From the RT-PCR reads, TCRdb called clonotypes with MiXCR, one entry per CDR3 protein. The table records fewer than 800,000 distinct CDR3 sequences, less than 20% of them present only once. The material was PBMCs from blood, obtained roughly 12 days after vaccination. The receptors were gathered from a man between 50 and 59 years old who received an inactivated influenza vaccine.

This clonotype was counted a few times. The V and J genes are TRBV2 and TRBJ1-4, with no clear D. From germline, CDR1 is SNHLY and CDR2 FYNNEI. V gave up 11 bases and J gave up 4 bases, with 14 bases separating them. This CDR3 contains 13 residues. This chain's CDR3 is CAGFRGRNEKLFF. The CDR3 region has the DNA TGTGCCGGGTTCCGAGGGCGTAATGAAAAACTGTTTTTT.

This clonotype was found many times. The chain links TRBV9 to TRBJ2-7, with D possibly TRBD2 on 6 matching bases. The CDR3 extends over 14 amino acids. CDR1 is SGDLS and CDR2 is YYNGEE in the germline V gene. With 4 bases removed from V and 6 bases from J, the gap between germline ends came to 17 bases. The CDR3 DNA is TGTGCCAGCAGCCCGACGGGAGTGGGAGTCGAGCAGTACTTC. Its protein is CASSPTGVGVEQYF. Looking up the rest from reference TRBV9 and TRBJ2-7 gives the full variable domain: DSGVTQTPKHLITATGQRVTLRCSPRSGDLSVYWYQQSLDQGLQFLIQYYNGEERAKGNILERFSAQQFPDLHSELNLSSLELGDSALYFCASSPTGVGVEQYFGPGTRLTVT.

This clonotype appeared a few times. The chain is built from TRBV10-3 and TRBJ2-7, with D possibly being TRBD1 (5 bases). Between the trimmed V and J ends, which lost 0 bases and 3 bases, there was a span of 9 bases. This CDR3 region has 14 residues. The germline gives CDR1 ENHRY, CDR2 SYGVKD. The CDR3 DNA sequence: TGTGCCATCAGTGAGTCGCTCAGGGTCTACGAGCAGTACTTC. It translates to CAISESLRVYEQYF.

This clonotype was seen ten or more times. V and J are TRBV28 and TRBJ1-2; D is unresolved. CDR3 length equals 9 residues. Germline loops: CDR1 MDHEN, CDR2 SYDVKM. The ends were cut back, 6 bases at V and 12 bases at J, with 8 bases in the middle. CDR3 in amino acids: CASSTPHTF. In DNA form, the CDR3 reads TGTGCCAGCAGCACCCCCCACACCTTC.

This clonotype was seen only a few times. The rearrangement joins TRBV7-6 to TRBJ2-7; D possibly corresponds to TRBD1 (6 bases). V was trimmed by 1 base and J by 0 bases, leaving 7 bases between them. Germline V lookup: CDR1 SGHVS, CDR2 FNYEAQ. CDR3 length: 14 amino acids. The CDR3 nucleotides are TGTGCCAGCAGCTTAGAGGGGGACTCCTACGAGCAGTACTTC. Protein product: CASSLEGDSYEQYF.

The chain carries TRBV20-1 and TRBJ2-1; the D is unclear. The germline V and J ends were trimmed by 4 bases and 10 bases, with 17 bases remaining between them. The CDR3 consists of 13 residues. From germline, CDR1 is DFQATT and CDR2 SNEGSKA (reference sequence). DNA of the CDR3: TGCAGTGCTAAAGATCCCCGCGGACGCGAGCAGTTCTTC. Translating it yields CSAKDPRGREQFF.

The chain recombines TRBV19 with TRBJ2-2, with 7 bases identical to TRBD2. The germline V gene has CDR1 LNHDA and CDR2 SQIVND (reference sequence). The CDR3 runs to 15 residues. After removal of 3 bases from V and 4 bases from J, the junction contained 5 bases not matched to a gene. The CDR3: CASSIAGVATGELFF. The CDR3 DNA sequence: TGTGCCAGTAGTATCGCGGGGGTGGCCACCGGGGAGCTGTTTTTT.

This clonotype occurred a few times. V gene TRBV7-2 combines with J gene TRBJ2-5; D call uncertain. The germline V and J ends were trimmed by 6 bases and 3 bases, with 5 bases remaining between them. Germline-derived CDR1 and CDR2 are SGHTA and FQGNSA. There are 11 residues in the CDR3. The CDR3 region is CASRSKETQYF. In nucleotides, the CDR3 is TGTGCCAGCAGGAGCAAAGAGACCCAGTACTTC. The full variable domain, completed using reference TRBV7-2 and TRBJ2-5, is GAGVSQSPSNKVTEKGKDVELRCDPISGHTALYWYRQSLGQGLEFLIYFQGNSAPDKSGLPSDRFSAERTGGSVSTLTIQRTQQEDSAVYLCASRSKETQYFGPGTRLLVL.

This chain joins TRBV12-3 or TRBV12-4 and TRBJ2-7; D call uncertain. The V end lost 6 bases, the J end lost 3 bases, and 15 bases lay between the germline ends. The length of the CDR3 is 14 residues. The CDR3 region is CASSQVALNYEQYF. Written as DNA, the CDR3 is TGTGCCAGCAGCCAAGTCGCCCTTAACTACGAGCAGTACTTC.

V gene TRBV7-9 combines with J gene TRBJ1-2; D remains ambiguous. CDR1 SEHNR and CDR2 FQNEAQ come from the germline V gene (reference sequence). Trimming cost V 5 bases and J 4 bases, with 17 bases left between them. The CDR3 loop spans 15 amino acids. The CDR3 loop is CASSLRRGESYGYTF. CDR3 nucleotide sequence: TGTGCCAGCAGCCTAAGGCGGGGAGAGAGCTATGGCTACACCTTC.

This clonotype showed up just a few times. V is TRBV12-3 or TRBV12-4 and J is TRBJ2-1, with TRBD2 identical over 13 bases. V was clipped by 4 bases and J by 10 bases; unmatched bases: 7. This CDR3 is built from 15 residues. The CDR3 region has the DNA TGTGCCAGCAGTTCCGGACTAGCGGGAGTAATAGAGCAGTTCTTC. This gives the protein CASSSGLAGVIEQFF.

In this sample, this clonotype turned up a few times. The rearrangement uses TRBV5-1 and TRBJ2-5; TRBD1 matches at 7 bases. CDR3 length: 14 amino acids. The germline V gene has CDR1 SGHRS and CDR2 YFSETQ. The V gene end was trimmed by 3 bases and the J gene end by 3 bases; junction bases not matched to a gene: 5. In nucleotides, the CDR3 is TGCGCCAGCAGCTCTACAGGGGCGAAAGAGACCCAGTACTTC. This encodes CASSSTGAKETQYF.

Only a few counts were recorded for this clonotype. The V gene is TRBV4-1, the J gene TRBJ2-3, with TRBD2 matching over 11 bases. V dropped 0 bases and J dropped 5; count of bases not matched to a gene: 10. Germline V gene lookup returns CDR1 MGHRA and CDR2 YSYEKL. This CDR3 contains 18 residues. Here the CDR3 DNA reads TGCGCCAGCAGCCAAGATAGCACTAGCGGGGGATCTGGAGATACGCAGTATTTT. It codes for CASSQDSTSGGSGDTQYF.

This clonotype was detected a few times. The J gene is TRBJ1-3, the V gene TRBV15; D is ambiguous. Germline values: CDR1 LNHNV, CDR2 YYDKDF (reference sequence). Trimming stripped 0 bases from V and 6 bases from J, with 6 bases between. The CDR3 is 13 residues long. This CDR3 reads CATSREVVNTIYF. DNA for the CDR3: TGTGCCACCAGCAGAGAAGTGGTAAACACCATATATTTT.

This clonotype was recorded a few times. This chain links TRBV4-3 with TRBJ2-2; D call uncertain. Trimming cost V 4 bases and J 0 bases, with 9 bases left between them. The CDR3 runs 15 residues. Germline CDR1 is LGHNA and CDR2 is YSLEER. The CDR3 spells CASSLLTTNTGELFF. The DNA for the CDR3 is TGCGCCAGCAGCCTCCTAACTACGAACACCGGGGAGCTGTTTTTT.

This clonotype was counted a few times. The rearrangement links TRBV28 to TRBJ2-2, with 7 bases aligning to TRBD1. This CDR3 spans 16 amino acids. V shed 5 bases and J 0 bases; nucleotides not matched to a gene: 6. Germline V CDR1 and CDR2: MDHEN, SYDVKM. The CDR3 DNA follows: TGTGCCAGCAGTCGCCATGGGACAGCGAACACCGGGGAGCTGTTTTTT. It specifies CASSRHGTANTGELFF. The full variable domain, rest sourced from reference TRBV28 and TRBJ2-2, is DVKVTQSSRYLVKRTGEKVFLECVQDMDHENMFWYRQDPGLGLRLIYFSYDVKMKEKGDIPEGYSVSREKKERFSLILESASTNQTSMYLCASSRHGTANTGELFFGEGSRLTVL.

This sequence joins TRBV20-1 and TRBJ2-1; either TRBD1 or TRBD2 may fit D (7 bases each). The CDR3 length is 15 residues. Germline CDR1 DFQATT, CDR2 SNEGSKA (reference sequence). The V and J ends lost 6 bases and 8 bases respectively, with 23 bases between them. CDR3 DNA: TGCAGTGCCGGGTTAGTACAGGGGAGGGTCGATGAGCAGTTCTTC. As protein: CSAGLVQGRVDEQFF.

This clonotype was detected many times. J is TRBJ2-1 and V is TRBV20-1, with TRBD2 matching over 7 bases. The CDR3 is made up of 14 amino acids. Germline-derived CDR1 and CDR2 are DFQATT and SNEGSKA (reference sequence). The V gene end was trimmed by 4 bases and the J gene end by 5 bases; junction bases not matched to a gene: 8. Written as DNA, the CDR3 is TGCAGTGCTATTAGAGCGGGAACGGACAATGAGCAGTTCTTC. Its translation is CSAIRAGTDNEQFF.

The V gene is TRBV7-9, the J gene TRBJ1-4; D is ambiguous. This CDR3 spans 14 amino acids. Between the trimmed V and J ends, which lost 1 base and 4 bases, there was a span of 7 bases. CDR1 and CDR2 from the germline V gene are SEHNR and FQNEAQ (reference sequence). The CDR3 protein is CASSLVQNNEKLFF. In nucleotides, the CDR3 is TGTGCCAGCAGCTTAGTCCAGAATAATGAAAAACTGTTTTTT. The full variable domain, in which reference TRBV7-9 and TRBJ1-4 provide the parts outside the CDR3, is DTGVSQNPRHKITKRGQNVTFRCDPISEHNRLYWYRQTLGQGPEFLTYFQNEAQLEKSRLLSDRFSAERPKGSFSTLEIQRTEQGDSAMYLCASSLVQNNEKLFFGSGTQLSVL.

The chain links TRBV7-3 to TRBJ2-2; 8 bases fit TRBD2. The ends lost 5 bases at V and 4 bases at J; junction bases unmatched: 9. CDR3 length equals 16 residues. Germline CDR1 reads SGHTA; CDR2 reads FQGTGA. The CDR3 DNA reads TGTGCCAGCAGCCTCCCCGGGACTAGTGGCACCGGGGAGCTGTTTTTT. Encoded protein: CASSLPGTSGTGELFF. Complete variable domain (other parts from reference TRBV7-3 and TRBJ2-2): GAGVSQTPSNKVTEKGKYVELRCDPISGHTALYWYRQSLGQGPEFLIYFQGTGAADDSGLPNDRFFAVRPEGSVSTLKIQRTERGDSAVYLCASSLPGTSGTGELFFGEGSRLTVL.

The chain couples TRBV28 to TRBJ1-1, with D possibly TRBD1 on 5 matching bases. CDR1 is MDHEN, CDR2 SYDVKM, per germline. The CDR3 consists of 18 residues. Trimming removed 2 bases from V and 1 base from J, with 20 bases in between. The CDR3: CASSLDRLYRGPNTEAFF. The CDR3 bases are TGTGCCAGCAGTTTAGATCGTTTGTATAGGGGTCCGAACACTGAAGCTTTCTTT.

The chain recombines TRBV7-2 with TRBJ2-5; 10 bases agree with TRBD2. Germline values: CDR1 SGHTA, CDR2 FQGNSA. There are 13 residues in the CDR3. With 5 bases clipped from V and 6 bases from J, the junction kept 3 bases outside the gene matches. CDR3 nucleotide sequence: TGTGCCAGCAGCACACTAGCGGGGAAGACCCAGTACTTC. Translated: CASSTLAGKTQYF.

This clonotype was detected only once. The J gene is TRBJ2-3, the V gene TRBV5-1, with D possibly TRBD2 on 6 matching bases. The CDR3 is 16 residues long. Trimming shortened V by 3 bases and J by 6 bases, and 20 bases separated the two germline ends. CDR1 SGHRS and CDR2 YFSETQ come from the germline V gene. For the CDR3, the DNA is TGCGCCAGCAGCTCATATCTACTAGCCGGGGAGGATACGCAGTATTTT. It translates to CASSSYLLAGEDTQYF.

This clonotype occurred a few times. The rearrangement links TRBV20-1 to TRBJ2-1; no clear D gene. Germline loops: CDR1 DFQATT, CDR2 SNEGSKA (reference sequence). This CDR3 contains 14 residues. Trimming pared 6 bases from V and 0 bases from J, leaving 12 bases between. This chain's CDR3 is CSAVGFSSYNEQFF. The CDR3 DNA reads TGCAGTGCCGTCGGCTTCAGCTCCTACAATGAGCAGTTCTTC.

Written as DNA, the CDR3 is TGCGCCAGCAGTAACGCGGGAGTAGAGTCCAATGAGCAGTTCTTC. This encodes CASSNAGVESNEQFF. The genes are TRBV5-1 and TRBJ2-1, with TRBD2 matching over 7 bases. The CDR3 length is 15 residues. Per germline, CDR1 SGHRS and CDR2 YFSETQ. V trimming: 5 bases; J trimming: 6 bases; junction bases outside the gene matches: 11.

The V gene is TRBV5-1, the J gene TRBJ2-2; D uncertain. Germline V CDR1 and CDR2: SGHRS, YFSETQ. Trimming stripped 0 bases from V and 7 bases from J, with 4 bases between. This CDR3 has 12 residues. The CDR3 DNA reads as TGCGCCAGCAGCTTGGACTACGGGGAGCTGTTTTTT. Protein sequence: CASSLDYGELFF.

This clonotype was detected a few times. The chain joins TRBV29-1 to TRBJ1-5, with 9 bases identical to TRBD1. The germline V gene has CDR1 SQVTM and CDR2 ANQGSEA. V trimming: 4 bases; J trimming: 1 base; junction bases outside the gene matches: 11. This CDR3 contains 17 residues. The CDR3 loop reads CSVGGLGGTGSNQPQHF. CDR3 coding DNA: TGCAGCGTTGGTGGGTTAGGGGGGACAGGGAGCAATCAGCCCCAGCATTTT. Full variable domain (outside the CDR3, taken from reference TRBV29-1 and TRBJ1-5): SAVISQKPSRDICQRGTSLTIQCQVDSQVTMMFWYRQQPGQSLTLIATANQGSEATYESGFVIDKFPISRPNLTFSTLTVSNMSPEDSSIYLCSVGGLGGTGSNQPQHFGDGTRLSIL.

This clonotype occurred a few times. The CDR3 nucleotides read TGCGCCAGCAGCCAAGGTAGACAGGGGGCCGGAGAGACCCAGTACTTC. Amino acids: CASSQGRQGAGETQYF. The chain is built from TRBV4-3 and TRBJ2-5, with TRBD1 identical over 10 bases. Germline V lookup: CDR1 LGHNA, CDR2 YSLEER. The V gene end was trimmed by 1 base and the J gene end by 4 bases; junction bases not matched to a gene: 6. This CDR3 has 16 amino acids.

This clonotype was observed a handful of times. The rearrangement uses TRBV11-2 and TRBJ1-2; D gene uncertain. Germline CDR1 reads SGHAT; CDR2 reads FQNNGV. Trimming stripped 4 bases from V and 2 bases from J, with 26 bases between. The CDR3 has 19 residues. CDR3 DNA sequence: TGTGCCAGCAGCTCCCGCTCTCCAGGTGTGTGGGAGATAAACTATGGCTACACCTTC. Amino acids: CASSSRSPGVWEINYGYTF.

The V call is TRBV6-5, the J call TRBJ2-7; a possible D gene is TRBD2 (5 bases). Trimming removed 2 bases from V and 2 bases from J, with 13 bases in between. The CDR3 has 15 amino acids. Germline assignment: CDR1 MNHEY and CDR2 SVGAGI. The CDR3 protein is CASSYKRRIPYEQYF. The CDR3 bases are TGTGCCAGCAGTTACAAAAGGAGGATCCCCTACGAGCAGTACTTC.

This chain joins TRBV5-5 and TRBJ1-6; D is ambiguous. CDR1 and CDR2 (germline): SGHKS, YYEKEE (reference sequence). This CDR3 contains 16 residues. V lost 0 bases and J lost 8, with 15 bases in between. CDR3 sequence: CASSLAFGQAHSPLHF. CDR3 in DNA: TGTGCCAGCAGCTTGGCCTTTGGGCAGGCCCATTCACCCCTCCACTTT. The variable domain in full, completed from reference TRBV5-5 and TRBJ1-6, reads DAGVTQSPTHLIKTRGQQVTLRCSPISGHKSVSWYQQVLGQGPQFIFQYYEKEERGRGNFPDRFSARQFPNYSSELNVNALLLGDSALYLCASSLAFGQAHSPLHFGNGTRLTVT.